This T cell receptor (beta chain) was captured by sequencing in a study of shared clonotypes between healthy human individuals. DNA at 200 ng, tens of thousands of T cell genomes, went into sorted-subset replicate PCRs. Produced via immunoSEQ multiplex PCR; TCRdb's table is partial and in-frame only. The table has about 2.1 million clones, about 92% seen once; the top ten hold 1.5% to 2%. Germline lookup yields CDR1 SGDLS and CDR2 YYNGEE. This CDR3 comprises 14 residues. V lost 3 bases and J lost 7; bases outside the gene matches: 6. General observations from the study: Sharing of clonotypes among donors was expected to vary with sequencing depth. Researchers sampled blood only, noting tissue repertoires likely differ. Clonotype sharing across several donors was observed for around 5% of naive CD4 clonotypes.

Naive CD8 isolation took CD45RO-negative cells positively selected for CCR7 and excluded terminally differentiated effector memory CD45RA+ cells. There are a few counts of this clone. Its specificity is unknown. J is TRBJ1-1 and V is TRBV9; 10 bases match TRBD1. The receptor comes from a man aged 18-30 years in good health. Some clones in this sample may be carry-over from other donors' samples. The source material was naive CD8+ T cells from PBMCs. DNA for the CDR3: TGTGCCAGCAGCGGCCGGGACAGGGGACGTGAAGCTTTCTTT. Encoded protein: CASSGRDRGREAFF.